This TCR beta chain stems from a study of tumor-infiltrating lymphocytes in primary liver carcinoma (dated by TCRdb to between 2016 and 2019). At the level of the whole study: Of the five patients, three men and two women aged 30 to 69 years, four had hepatocellular carcinoma and one had combined HCC and intrahepatic cholangiocarcinoma. Each sample produced roughly 3.5 to 8 million productive TCRbeta reads, and read depth showed no significant difference between tissue types. Agilent mRNA microarray profiling was performed on the approximately 25 tumor region samples to relate TCRbeta repertoire diversity to the local molecular phenotype. TCRbeta repertoire sequencing covered 35 or so specimens from 5 patients: approximately 25 tumor regions, 5 adjacent noncancerous liver tissues and 5 peripheral blood samples. Across five regions of each liver tumor, along with adjacent normal tissue and blood, the study brought together TCRbeta repertoire sequencing, expression microarrays and whole-exome sequencing. The five patients had tumors of stage T1-T3 N0M0, with maximum diameters ranging from about 4.2 to 10 cm. Repertoires from technical replicates were highly reproducible, with mean shared-clone rates roughly 0.89 and correlation coefficients above 0.95. Points the paper makes about the study in general: Only roughly 7.5-24% of top clones appeared in all five regions of a tumor, which suggests that tumor-infiltrating T cells are spatially heterogeneous. Because the samples were bulk and unsorted, CD4+ and CD8+ T cell repertoires could not be compared. The study included only a handful of patients, and the authors note findings should be validated in a larger study. Only the TCR beta chain was sequenced, so true repertoire diversity is likely underestimated because unpaired alpha chains were not captured. Repertoire overlap was higher between tumor regions (mean roughly 36%) than tumor-adjacent (17%) or tumor-blood (approximately 14%) pairs, consistent with antigen-driven expansion. Compared with blood, tumors had a significantly larger share of the repertoire taken up by the top 250 clones (p = 0.039).

The table lists this clonotype with a few counts. The clone's antigen remains unknown. One end of the junction varies from germline; a read error may be responsible. A constant-region primer and ProtoScript II reverse transcriptase were used to reverse-transcribe TCRbeta-specific cDNA from 500 ng total RNA. The TCRbeta libraries were prepared through three rounds of nested multiplex PCR following a slightly modified ARM-PCR procedure. Multiplex TRBV1-TRBV30 forward primers and a Cbeta reverse primer were used in the first two PCR rounds, each of which was run for approximately 9 cycles. Sample barcodes and Illumina adapters were added in a final 25-cycle PCR using Deep VentR polymerase. Before sequencing, amplicons between 200 and 500 bp were purified from gel using a QIAquick gel extraction kit. TCRbeta amplicons were sequenced on an Illumina HiSeq 2500 with 250-bp paired-end reads. From the authors' description of their analysis: Trimmomatic v0.33 was used to quality-trim the reads, and FLASH v1.2.11 was used to merge paired reads so that full CDR3 sequences could be recovered. V, D and J germline segments were assigned to the rearranged TCRbeta sequences by MiGEC v1.2.1b. Clonotype statistics, along with Shannon-Wiener diversity indices, were calculated using VDJtools v1.0.0. To reduce sampling bias, subsequent analyses other than the diversity analysis used only the 250 most abundant clonotypes in each sample. TCRdb reprocessed the public reads (quality trimming at Q25 with fastp, clone calling with MiXCR) and kept in-frame beta chains. CDR3 protein sequences are deduplicated, and each keeps its most common genes and DNA. It is TCRdb's table, rather than the study itself, that gives the V and J calls and clone size. For this sample the table gives 110,000 or so distinct CDR3 sequences, of which around 83% were detected only once. The ten largest account for 15% to 20% of the sample.

The germline V gene sets CDR1 to SGHNT and CDR2 to YENEEA. The CDR3, from cysteine to phenylalanine, totals 14 residues. The DNA shown is the 42-base CDR3, in frame from base 1. Without any cell sorting, total RNA and DNA were extracted together from 20-30 mg of bulk tissue using the AllPrep DNA/RNA mini kit. Four to six patients with histopathologically diagnosed primary liver carcinoma underwent surgical resection in China between November 2015 and March 2016. At the time of sampling, the patients were treatment-naive and had chronic HBV infection. Five spatially separated regions were sampled per tumor: superior, inferior, left-lateral and right-lateral poles, plus the tumor centre. Histology showed that every tumor sample contained more than 80% viable tumor cells. Fresh tumor and adjacent tissue pieces were bisected; one half was stored in RNAlater at -80°C, the other sent for histology.

The receptor was isolated from a middle-aged man with primary liver carcinoma and hepatitis B virus infection. Sequencing was performed on liver tumor tissue from sampling region 3. The sample's cell subset or site label, in plain terms: tumor region T3, left-lateral pole. The chain is encoded by TRBV11-3 joined to TRBJ2-1; no confident D gene assignment can be made. The CDR3 region reads CVSSLGVSNNEQFF. The DNA is as follows: TGTGTCAGCAGCTTGGGCGTCTCGAACAATGAACAGTTCTTC.